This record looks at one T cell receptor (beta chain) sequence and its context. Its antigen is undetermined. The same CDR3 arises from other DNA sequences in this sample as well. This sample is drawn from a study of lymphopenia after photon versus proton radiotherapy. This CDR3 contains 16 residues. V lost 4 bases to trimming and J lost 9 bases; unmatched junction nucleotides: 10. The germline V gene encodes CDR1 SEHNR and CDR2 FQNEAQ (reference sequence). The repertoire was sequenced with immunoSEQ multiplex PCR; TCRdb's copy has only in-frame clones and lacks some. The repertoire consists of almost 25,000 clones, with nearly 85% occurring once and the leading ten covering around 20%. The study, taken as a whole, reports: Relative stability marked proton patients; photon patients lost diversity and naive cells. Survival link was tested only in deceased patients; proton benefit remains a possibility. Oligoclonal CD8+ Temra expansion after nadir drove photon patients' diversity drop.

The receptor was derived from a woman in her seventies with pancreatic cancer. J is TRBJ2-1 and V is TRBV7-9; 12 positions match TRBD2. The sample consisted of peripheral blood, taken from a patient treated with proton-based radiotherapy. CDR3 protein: CASSYGLAGLNGEQFF. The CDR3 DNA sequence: TGTGCCAGCAGCTATGGACTAGCGGGATTGAACGGTGAGCAGTTCTTC. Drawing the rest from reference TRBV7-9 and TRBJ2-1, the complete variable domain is DTGVSQNPRHKITKRGQNVTFRCDPISEHNRLYWYRQTLGQGPEFLTYFQNEAQLEKSRLLSDRFSAERPKGSFSTLEIQRTEQGDSAMYLCASSYGLAGLNGEQFFGPGTRLTVL.